The present T cell receptor (beta chain) was sequenced within a study of blood T cell repertoires in COVID-19. Looking at the study overall: T cells, B-cell-depleted T cells, or PBMCs provided the cDNA or gDNA that served as material.

This clone appeared a single time. Methods used by the authors: Nucleated cell counts were estimated from reference gene primer amplification. Repertoires were generated with immunoSEQ multiplex PCR, while TCRdb's copy carries only in-frame clones and drops some. V and J calls and clone size come straight from that table; D and trimming were deduced from the DNA. This sample carries tens of thousands of clones, approximately 82% of them seen once, and the ten largest clones take roughly an eighth. Germline V CDR1 and CDR2: LNHDA, SQIVND (reference sequence). Germline trimming cut 1 base from V and 10 bases from J; bases unmatched to any gene: 11. This CDR3 comprises 17 residues.

The clonotype originates from a human donor in a cohort sampled during active COVID-19. V usage is TRBV19 and J usage is TRBJ1-6, with 9 bases fitting TRBD1. Input material: peripheral blood. CDR3 loop: CASSIVSGTGKVSPLHF. In DNA, the CDR3 is TGTGCCAGTAGTATAGTTTCCGGGACAGGGAAAGTCTCACCCCTCCACTTT.